This TCR beta chain was sequenced in a study of CD8 T cells in Susac syndrome. The authors carried out high-throughput sequencing of TCR beta. They applied it to CD8+ and CD4+ T cells obtained from blood. TEMRA cells were enriched by FACS, and CD4+ and CD8+ T cells were negatively isolated. CDR3 length: 16 amino acids. The V end lost 3 bases, the J end lost 0 bases, and 12 bases lay between the germline ends. Germline loops: CDR1 MDHEN, CDR2 SYDVKM. This clonotype has a handful of counts. About 0.5 to 1 ug RNA was reverse transcribed with random hexamers. TCRdb redid the calling of the immunoSEQ multiplex PCR reads with MiXCR, one entry per CDR3 protein. The sample shows about 400,000 distinct CDR3 sequences, 75% to 90% of them seen only once.

This clonotype was obtained from a human donor with multiple sclerosis. The specimen sequenced was CD8+ T cells from PBMCs. J is TRBJ2-1 and V is TRBV28, with D possibly being TRBD2 (5 bases). CDR3 nucleotide sequence: TGTGCCAGCAGTTTGAGGTCAGAGGGCTCCTACAATGAGCAGTTCTTC. Amino acid sequence: CASSLRSEGSYNEQFF.